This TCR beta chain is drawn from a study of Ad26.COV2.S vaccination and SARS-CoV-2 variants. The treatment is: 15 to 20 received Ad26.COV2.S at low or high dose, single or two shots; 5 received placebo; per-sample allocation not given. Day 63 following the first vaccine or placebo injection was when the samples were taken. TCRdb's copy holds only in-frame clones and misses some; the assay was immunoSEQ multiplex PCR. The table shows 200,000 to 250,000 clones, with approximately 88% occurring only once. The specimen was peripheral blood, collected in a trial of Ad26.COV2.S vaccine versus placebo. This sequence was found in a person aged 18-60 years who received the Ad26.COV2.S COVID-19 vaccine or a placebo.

The CDR3 sequence is CASSRLAGGSNEQFF. The CDR3 region has the DNA TGTGCCAGCAGCCGACTAGCGGGCGGGAGCAATGAGCAGTTCTTC. This chain connects TRBV3-1 (or the pseudogene TRBV3-2) to TRBJ2-1; 10 bases map to TRBD2. J lost 6 bases, V lost 4 bases, and 6 bases had no gene match. Germline CDR1 LGHDT, CDR2 YNNKEL (reference sequence). There are 15 residues in the CDR3.